This T cell receptor beta chain was captured in a study of shared clonotypes between healthy human individuals. Study in general: Samples came from a couple of female and a few male donors aged 18 to 49.

The CDR3 loop spans 14 amino acids. From germline, CDR1 is SGHTA and CDR2 FQGNSA. With V trimmed by 2 bases and J by 4 bases, 1 base remained unmatched. A remark on this clone: This CDR3 is also generated by other DNA sequences in the sample.

Here immunoSEQ multiplex PCR was the method, and the copy in TCRdb shows in-frame clones only, minus some. The sample gives 1.4 million or so clones, 98% to 99% of which show up once; around 0.38% is in the top ten. The sample comprised naive CD4+ T cells sorted from blood. Subset specified: CD45RA+ positively selected. The rearrangement joins TRBV7-2 to TRBJ1-5, with 8 positions matching TRBD1. The receptor was isolated from a young man in good health. CDR3 bases: TGTGCCAGCAGCTTACGACAGGGGAATCAGCCCCAGCATTTT. Encoded protein: CASSLRQGNQPQHF.